A single sample is the source of the 28 T cell receptor beta chains below, sequenced in a study of persistence of HIV-infected CD4 T cells. Stimulation used 8 to 10 ug/mL lysate from CMV-infected fibroblasts. Sorted nonresponding memory CD4+ T cells were CD40L-negative, CD69-negative, CD45RO-high. This was the immunoSEQ version 4 assay in survey mode. TCRdb's table, derived via immunoSEQ multiplex PCR, lists solely in-frame clones and lacks some. The table has approximately 30,000 clones, almost 85% seen once; the top ten hold around 4.6%. No antigens are known for them. Material: CD4+ T cells sorted from PBMCs after roughly 18-hour stimulation, obtained from a patient who received antiretroviral therapy. The receptors were gathered from an adult man with HIV who was CMV-seropositive.

This clone was observed a few times. The chain links TRBV28 to TRBJ1-4; 7 bases are shared with TRBD1. Germline V CDR1 and CDR2: MDHEN, SYDVKM. V dropped 0 bases and J dropped 3; count of bases not matched to a gene: 4. This CDR3 region has 16 residues. In DNA, the CDR3 is TGTGCCAGCAGTTTATGGGCCGGGACAGCTAATGAAAAACTGTTTTTT. Protein: CASSLWAGTANEKLFF. Complete variable domain (other parts from reference TRBV28 and TRBJ1-4): DVKVTQSSRYLVKRTGEKVFLECVQDMDHENMFWYRQDPGLGLRLIYFSYDVKMKEKGDIPEGYSVSREKKERFSLILESASTNQTSMYLCASSLWAGTANEKLFFGSGTQLSVL.

The chain couples TRBV7-2 to TRBJ2-3; TRBD2 matches 11 bases. J gave up 7 bases and V 3 bases, and 12 bases lay outside the gene matches. Germline CDR1 and CDR2: SGHTA and FQGNSA. The CDR3 spans 17 residues. The CDR3 region is CASSFVPTSGGGNTQYF. The CDR3 bases are TGTGCCAGCAGCTTTGTCCCCACTAGCGGGGGTGGGAATACGCAGTATTTT.

The V and J genes are TRBV19 and TRBJ1-6; 9 bases map to TRBD1. This CDR3 spans 15 amino acids. Germline V CDR1 and CDR2: LNHDA, SQIVND (reference sequence). V lost 6 bases, J lost 10 bases, and 10 bases stayed unmatched. CDR3 in amino acids: CASRGLDRGPSPLHF. In DNA form, the CDR3 reads TGTGCCAGTAGAGGTCTGGACAGGGGACCCTCACCCCTCCACTTT.

The chain has TRBV5-1 and TRBJ2-3; 13 bases are a match to TRBD2. J lost 2 bases, V lost 1 base, and 13 bases had no gene match. The CDR3 is 20 amino acids. CDR1 and CDR2 (germline): SGHRS, YFSETQ. CDR3 region: CASSLLAHGLAGVSTDTQYF. CDR3 nucleotides: TGCGCCAGCAGCTTGTTGGCACACGGACTAGCGGGGGTCTCCACAGATACGCAGTATTTT. The full variable domain, rest sourced from reference TRBV5-1 and TRBJ2-3, is KAGVTQTPRYLIKTRGQQVTLSCSPISGHRSVSWYQQTPGQGLQFLFEYFSETQRNKGNFPGRFSGRQFSNSRSEMNVSTLELGDSALYLCASSLLAHGLAGVSTDTQYFGPGTRLTVL.

The rearrangement uses TRBV5-1 and TRBJ2-3; 11 nucleotides agree with TRBD2. The CDR3 loop spans 16 amino acids. Germline V gene data show CDR1 as SGHRS and CDR2 as YFSETQ. J gave up 8 bases and V 0 bases, and 8 bases lay outside the gene matches. The DNA of the CDR3 is TGCGCCAGCAGCTTGGAACTAGCGGGGGCGGTAGGTACGCAGTATTTT. It specifies CASSLELAGAVGTQYF.

This chain connects TRBV2 to TRBJ1-6; 7 bases are shared with TRBD1. CDR1 and CDR2 (germline): SNHLY, FYNNEI. Trimming cost V 5 bases and J 10 bases; bases outside gene matches: 14. CDR3 length equals 16 residues. CDR3 sequence (DNA): TGTGCCAGCAGTAGGAGACAGGGCGGATCCGGATCACCCCTCCACTTT. This gives the protein CASSRRQGGSGSPLHF.

V and J are TRBV28 and TRBJ2-2; 11 positions agree with TRBD2. The J segment lost 3 bases and the V segment lost 3 bases, leaving 3 bases of the junction unmatched. The CDR3 is made up of 16 amino acids. Germline CDR1 and CDR2: MDHEN and SYDVKM. As DNA, the CDR3 is TGTGCCAGCAGTTTCTCTAGCGGGGGGTACACCGGGGAGCTGTTTTTT. The encoded protein is CASSFSSGGYTGELFF.

The chain links TRBV14 to TRBJ1-2; 11 bases line up with TRBD1. The CDR3 has 17 residues. Germline CDR1 is SGHDN and CDR2 is FVKESK. Germline trimming cut 0 bases from V and 7 bases from J; bases unmatched to any gene: 10. The CDR3 reads CASSQDYGQGAYIGYTF. The CDR3 bases are TGTGCCAGCAGCCAAGATTATGGACAGGGGGCATATATTGGCTACACCTTC.

The V and J genes are TRBV4-1 and TRBJ2-7; 7 nucleotides match TRBD1. Per the germline V gene, CDR1 is MGHRA and CDR2 is YSYEKL. The trim removed 5 bases at V and 2 bases at J, leaving 12 bases unmatched. The CDR3 runs to 16 residues. CDR3 protein: CASSNNAGQAAYEQYF. CDR3 nucleotide sequence: TGCGCCAGCAGCAATAACGCAGGACAGGCGGCCTACGAGCAGTACTTC.

In DNA form, the CDR3 reads TGCGCCAGCAGCTTGGCGACAGGGGAAGGGGAAAAACTGTTTTTT. Residues: CASSLATGEGEKLFF. The chain is built from TRBV5-1 and TRBJ1-4, with 8 bases matching TRBD1. This CDR3 is built from 15 residues. J lost 8 bases, V lost 0 bases, and 6 bases had no gene match. Germline lookup yields CDR1 SGHRS and CDR2 YFSETQ.

This clone has only a few counts. This chain uses TRBV19 with TRBJ1-1; D is undetermined. The CDR3 consists of 10 residues. CDR1 is LNHDA and CDR2 is SQIVND in the germline V gene (reference sequence). Trimming pared 4 bases from V and 8 bases from J, leaving 5 bases between. The DNA for the CDR3 is TGTGCCAGTAGTAGGAGGGAAGCTTTCTTT. Residues: CASSRREAFF.

This chain uses TRBV6-5 with TRBJ2-1; TRBD2 matches at 13 bases. Germline CDR1 MNHEY, CDR2 SVGAGI. Trimming at V came to 6 bases and at J to 8 bases, leaving 7 bases not matched to a gene. The CDR3 has 15 residues. CDR3 DNA sequence: TGTGCCAGCAGCCAACTAGCGGGGGGGTTCGATGAGCAGTTCTTC. It encodes CASSQLAGGFDEQFF.

This chain links TRBV2 with TRBJ1-4, with 12 positions matching TRBD1. The germline gives CDR1 SNHLY, CDR2 FYNNEI. This CDR3 contains 13 residues. Trimming at V came to 3 bases and at J to 16 bases, leaving 6 bases not matched to a gene. The CDR3 sequence is CASSDGTGGERFF. In DNA, the CDR3 is TGTGCCAGCAGTGATGGGACAGGGGGCGAAAGGTTTTTT.

The CDR3 loop is CASSRDSLAKNIQYF. The DNA for the CDR3 is TGTGCCAGCAGTCGGGACAGCCTAGCCAAAAACATTCAGTACTTC. The J gene is TRBJ2-4, the V gene TRBV7-9, with TRBD1 matching over 7 bases. This CDR3 is 15 amino acids long. Per germline, CDR1 SEHNR and CDR2 FQNEAQ (reference sequence). V shed 6 bases and J 0 bases; nucleotides not matched to a gene: 5.

The rearrangement links TRBV7-9 to TRBJ1-1; D perhaps matches TRBD1 (5 bases). The CDR3 runs 11 residues. Trimming left V 5 bases short and J 8 bases short, with 9 bases between. Per the germline V gene, CDR1 is SEHNR and CDR2 is FQNEAQ (reference sequence). The CDR3 here is CASSRAGEAFF. DNA for the CDR3: TGTGCCAGCAGCCGGGCAGGGGAAGCTTTCTTT.

The V and J genes are TRBV20-1 and TRBJ1-1, with D possibly matching TRBD1 (5 bases). The V end was cut by 5 bases, the J end by 4 bases, with 14 bases between. CDR3 length: 13 amino acids. Germline V gene sequence: CDR1 DFQATT, CDR2 SNEGSKA (reference sequence). The CDR3 is CSAGGGIGTEAFF. The CDR3 DNA reads TGCAGTGCTGGTGGGGGTATCGGCACTGAAGCTTTCTTT.

The rearrangement links TRBV6-6 to TRBJ2-1; no reliable D call. V was cut by 7 bases and J by 1 base, with 11 bases left in between. The CDR3 contains 14 residues. Per germline, CDR1 MNHNY and CDR2 SVGAGI (reference sequence). The CDR3 DNA follows: TGTGCCAGCACCCAGAGAGCATCCTACAATGAGCAGTTCTTC. Translated: CASTQRASYNEQFF.

The rearrangement joins TRBV4-2 to TRBJ1-4; unclear D gene. CDR1 and CDR2 (germline): LGHNA, YNFKEQ. The CDR3 is 14 amino acids. Deletions cut 0 bases from V and 8 bases from J, with 10 bases between. This chain's CDR3 is CASSQEGGKEKLFF. Here the CDR3 DNA reads TGTGCCAGCAGCCAAGAGGGCGGTAAGGAAAAACTGTTTTTT.

V usage is TRBV7-6 and J usage is TRBJ2-7, with D possibly being TRBD2 (6 bases). Germline assignment: CDR1 SGHVS and CDR2 FNYEAQ. With 2 bases removed from V and 5 bases from J, the gap between germline ends came to 13 bases. This CDR3 region has 14 residues. CDR3 sequence (DNA): TGTGCCAGCAGCTTAAATGGAGGGTCCCACGAGCAGTACTTC. Protein product: CASSLNGGSHEQYF.

The chain joins TRBV3-1 (or the pseudogene TRBV3-2) to TRBJ2-4, with D perhaps matching TRBD2 (6 bases). CDR3 length: 13 residues. Germline V gene data show CDR1 as LGHDT and CDR2 as YNNKEL (reference sequence). Trimming stripped 5 bases from V and 9 bases from J, with 14 bases between. In DNA, the CDR3 is TGTGCCAGCAGCGCTGCTCAGCGGGCCATTCAGTACTTC. It codes for CASSAAQRAIQYF.

The chain couples TRBV9 to TRBJ2-6, with no clear D. Trimming took off 1 base at V and 4 bases at J, with 6 bases between the two ends. This CDR3 is 14 amino acids long. Germline V gene data show CDR1 as SGDLS and CDR2 as YYNGEE. The CDR3 coding sequence is TGTGCCAGCAGCGTAAGCTCCGGGGCCAACGTCCTGACTTTC. Its protein product is CASSVSSGANVLTF.

The chain joins TRBV7-3 to TRBJ2-7; the match to TRBD1 covers 9 bases. The CDR3 runs to 15 residues. Germline CDR1 and CDR2: SGHTA and FQGTGA. Unmatched junction bases numbered 6, after V lost 3 bases and J lost 3 bases. The CDR3 protein is CASSFQTGGLYEQYF. CDR3 coding DNA: TGTGCCAGCAGCTTTCAAACAGGGGGCCTCTACGAGCAGTACTTC.

V gene TRBV20-1 combines with J gene TRBJ2-3; no definite D call. Germline V CDR1 and CDR2: DFQATT, SNEGSKA (reference sequence). The length of the CDR3 is 11 residues. V was shortened by 6 bases and J by 0 bases, with 4 bases between the two germline ends. This CDR3 is CSAGSTDTQYF. CDR3 in DNA: TGCAGTGCGGGGAGCACAGATACGCAGTATTTT.

The chain has TRBV19 and TRBJ2-1; D remains ambiguous. Germline values: CDR1 LNHDA, CDR2 SQIVND (reference sequence). The CDR3 runs 16 residues. V was shortened by 0 bases and J by 0 bases, with 9 bases between the two germline ends. The CDR3 DNA follows: TGTGCCAGTAGTATAGAAGCGATGAGCTCCTACAATGAGCAGTTCTTC. Translated: CASSIEAMSSYNEQFF.

There are a few counts of this clone. The rearrangement joins TRBV12-3 or TRBV12-4 to TRBJ1-2; the D gene is possibly TRBD1 (5 bases). The CDR3 runs to 12 residues. Trimming shortened V by 4 bases and J by 8 bases, and 11 bases separated the two germline ends. CDR3 residues: CASSSMSGGYTF. CDR3 nucleotides: TGTGCCAGCAGTTCTATGTCAGGGGGCTACACCTTC.

V is TRBV27 and J is TRBJ2-5; D tentatively fits TRBD1 or TRBD2 (5 bases each). The germline V and J ends were trimmed by 4 bases and 4 bases, with 13 bases remaining between them. This CDR3 spans 14 amino acids. Germline loops: CDR1 MNHEY, CDR2 SMNVEV (reference sequence). CDR3 in DNA: TGTGCCAGCAGTTCGGGGACCCATGGAGAGACCCAGTACTTC. It specifies CASSSGTHGETQYF.

J is TRBJ2-3 and V is TRBV5-8, with 10 bases lining up with TRBD2. Germline V gene data show CDR1 as SGHTS and CDR2 as YDEGEE. The CDR3 sequence is 13 residues long. V trimming: 7 bases; J trimming: 5 bases; junction bases outside the gene matches: 4. CDR3 in amino acids: CASQRGGVDTQYF. The CDR3 DNA reads as TGTGCCAGCCAGCGGGGGGGCGTAGATACGCAGTATTTT.

This clone was observed a few times. The chain recombines TRBV5-3 with TRBJ1-4, with D unresolved. TRBV5-3 is designated an ORF whose function remains uncertain. This CDR3 has 15 amino acids. Trimming cost V 5 bases and J 4 bases, with 15 bases left between them. The CDR3 is CARRDRSGINEKLFF. CDR3 bases: TGTGCCAGAAGAGATAGATCTGGGATTAATGAAAAACTGTTTTTT.